A selection of T cell receptor beta chains follows, all from one sample in a study of cytomegalovirus exposure and HLA in healthy donors. Clones were read by immunoSEQ multiplex PCR, and TCRdb kept only the in-frame ones, dropping some. The table lists 85,000 to 130,000 clones, more than 65% of them singletons. The sequenced material came from PBMCs. All receptors derive from a woman younger than 35 in good health and CMV-seropositive. Both conserved end residues are part of each CDR3. A D gene is named only where the DNA matches it firmly. Some rows mark clone size as missing; the rest say once, few, many or name a class of expanded clone.

J gene: TRBJ2-3; clone size: -; CDR3 length: 12; D gene: -; V gene: TRBV7-2; CDR3 protein: CASSLVRDTQYF; CDR3 DNA: TGTGCCAGCAGCTTAGTACGGGATACGCAGTATTTT
J gene: TRBJ2-1; clone size: -; CDR3 length: 16; D gene: -; V gene: TRBV7-9; CDR3 protein: CAGGGAGVYQINEQFF; CDR3 DNA: TGTGCCGGGGGCGGGGCGGGAGTTTATCAAATCAATGAGCAGTTCTTC
J gene: TRBJ2-7; clone size: -; CDR3 length: 15; D gene: TRBD2; V gene: TRBV19; CDR3 protein: CASSIGTRSFGEQYF; CDR3 DNA: TGTGCCAGTAGTATAGGGACTAGGTCTTTCGGCGAGCAGTACTTC
J gene: TRBJ2-3; clone size: -; CDR3 length: 15; D gene: TRBD2; V gene: TRBV30; CDR3 protein: CAWNSAGGRTDTQYF; CDR3 DNA: TGTGCCTGGAATTCAGCGGGAGGCCGCACAGATACGCAGTATTTT
J gene: TRBJ2-1; clone size: -; CDR3 length: 15; D gene: -; V gene: TRBV5-1; CDR3 protein: CASSLARDSYNEQFF; CDR3 DNA: TGCGCCAGCAGCTTGGCTCGGGACTCCTACAATGAGCAGTTCTTC
J gene: TRBJ2-7; clone size: few; CDR3 length: 16; D gene: TRBD2; V gene: TRBV5-4; CDR3 protein: CASSLVTSGRPYEQYF; CDR3 DNA: TGTGCCAGCAGCTTGGTAACTAGCGGGAGACCCTACGAGCAGTACTTC
J gene: TRBJ2-1; clone size: -; CDR3 length: 16; D gene: -; V gene: TRBV7-9; CDR3 protein: CASSLLRAGLKNEQFF; CDR3 DNA: TGTGCCAGCAGCTTGCTCCGTGCGGGACTTAAAAATGAGCAGTTCTTC
J gene: TRBJ1-2; clone size: -; CDR3 length: 14; D gene: TRBD1; V gene: TRBV2; CDR3 protein: CASTTGQGAYGYTF; CDR3 DNA: TGTGCCAGCACCACCGGGCAGGGGGCCTATGGCTACACCTTC
J gene: TRBJ1-4; clone size: -; CDR3 length: 12; D gene: -; V gene: TRBV19; CDR3 protein: CASSIWREKLFF; CDR3 DNA: TGTGCCAGTAGTATCTGGAGGGAAAAACTGTTTTTT
J gene: TRBJ1-2; clone size: -; CDR3 length: 14; D gene: -; V gene: TRBV27; CDR3 protein: CASSSLGGSYGYTF; CDR3 DNA: TGTGCCAGCAGTTCCCTGGGAGGGAGCTATGGCTACACCTTC
J gene: TRBJ1-5; clone size: -; CDR3 length: 15; D gene: -; V gene: TRBV7-2; CDR3 protein: CASSHGITKSQPQHF; CDR3 DNA: TGTGCCAGCAGCCACGGGATCACTAAGAGTCAGCCCCAGCATTTT
J gene: TRBJ2-1; clone size: -; CDR3 length: 16; D gene: TRBD2; V gene: TRBV5-1; CDR3 protein: CASSPTPSGGYNEQFF; CDR3 DNA: TGCGCCAGCAGCCCGACTCCTAGCGGGGGCTACAATGAGCAGTTCTTC
J gene: TRBJ1-5; clone size: -; CDR3 length: 18; D gene: -; V gene: TRBV2; CDR3 protein: CASSGHRASPSRNQPQHF; CDR3 DNA: TGTGCCAGCAGTGGACATAGGGCTAGCCCGTCCCGCAATCAGCCCCAGCATTTT
J gene: TRBJ2-3; clone size: -; CDR3 length: 16; D gene: -; V gene: TRBV15; CDR3 protein: CATSRDRARGTDTQYF; CDR3 DNA: TGTGCCACCAGCAGAGATAGGGCCCGCGGGACAGATACGCAGTATTTT
J gene: TRBJ2-7; clone size: -; CDR3 length: 15; D gene: -; V gene: TRBV19; CDR3 protein: CASSILPGKNYEQYF; CDR3 DNA: TGTGCCAGTAGTATTCTTCCAGGGAAGAACTACGAGCAGTACTTC
J gene: TRBJ2-1; clone size: few; CDR3 length: 16; D gene: -; V gene: TRBV28; CDR3 protein: CASSSYPVRAYNEQFF; CDR3 DNA: TGTGCCAGCAGTTCCTATCCGGTAAGAGCCTACAATGAGCAGTTCTTC
J gene: TRBJ1-5; clone size: -; CDR3 length: 13; D gene: TRBD1; V gene: TRBV28; CDR3 protein: CASSDRVNQPQNF; CDR3 DNA: TGTGCCAGCAGCGACAGGGTTAATCAGCCCCAGAATTTT
J gene: TRBJ2-5; clone size: -; CDR3 length: 14; D gene: TRBD2; V gene: TRBV7-9; CDR3 protein: CASTPLAGVETQYF; CDR3 DNA: TGTGCCAGCACCCCACTAGCGGGAGTAGAGACCCAGTACTTC
J gene: TRBJ2-1; clone size: -; CDR3 length: 15; D gene: -; V gene: TRBV6-1; CDR3 protein: CASRTRDTVNNEQFF; CDR3 DNA: TGTGCCAGCAGGACCCGGGACACAGTTAACAATGAGCAGTTCTTC
J gene: TRBJ2-3; clone size: -; CDR3 length: 16; D gene: TRBD2; V gene: TRBV5-1; CDR3 protein: CASSLFGSGRLDTQYF; CDR3 DNA: TGCGCCAGCAGCTTGTTCGGCAGCGGGAGACTAGATACGCAGTATTTT
J gene: TRBJ1-3; clone size: once; CDR3 length: 17; D gene: -; V gene: TRBV10-2; CDR3 protein: CASSDPPPGLSGNTIYF; CDR3 DNA: TGCGCCAGCAGTGACCCCCCCCCAGGCCTCTCTGGAAACACCATATATTTT
J gene: TRBJ2-3; clone size: -; CDR3 length: 14; D gene: -; V gene: TRBV6-1; CDR3 protein: CASGTLMGADTQYF; CDR3 DNA: TGTGCCAGCGGAACTCTGATGGGCGCAGATACGCAGTATTTT
J gene: TRBJ1-2; clone size: once; CDR3 length: 14; D gene: -; V gene: TRBV10-3; CDR3 protein: CATVDRQANYGYTF; CDR3 DNA: TGTGCCACAGTGGACAGACAAGCTAACTATGGCTACACCTTC